The clone carrying this TCR beta chain was seen at least ten times. The data belong to a study of metastatic and nonmetastatic thyroid tumors. Using MiXCR, TCRdb re-called clones from the PCR reads. Of 60,000 or so clones listed, about 4% are singletons. Germline CDR1 reads MDHEN; CDR2 reads SYDVKM. CDR3 length: 14 amino acids. V dropped 6 bases and J dropped 3 bases, with 12 bases sitting between them. None of the patients had undergone any treatment ahead of thyroid surgery. This receptor was taken from a female donor with papillary thyroid cancer or a benign thyroid nodule (not recorded which). Some clones in this sample may be carry-over from other donors' samples. The chain joins TRBV28 to TRBJ1-5, with a tentative D call TRBD1 (6 bases). The sequenced sample consisted of blood. The CDR3 region has the DNA TGTGCCAGCAGCCTCGGACAGAACAATCAGCCCCAGCATTTT. The encoded protein is CASSLGQNNQPQHF.